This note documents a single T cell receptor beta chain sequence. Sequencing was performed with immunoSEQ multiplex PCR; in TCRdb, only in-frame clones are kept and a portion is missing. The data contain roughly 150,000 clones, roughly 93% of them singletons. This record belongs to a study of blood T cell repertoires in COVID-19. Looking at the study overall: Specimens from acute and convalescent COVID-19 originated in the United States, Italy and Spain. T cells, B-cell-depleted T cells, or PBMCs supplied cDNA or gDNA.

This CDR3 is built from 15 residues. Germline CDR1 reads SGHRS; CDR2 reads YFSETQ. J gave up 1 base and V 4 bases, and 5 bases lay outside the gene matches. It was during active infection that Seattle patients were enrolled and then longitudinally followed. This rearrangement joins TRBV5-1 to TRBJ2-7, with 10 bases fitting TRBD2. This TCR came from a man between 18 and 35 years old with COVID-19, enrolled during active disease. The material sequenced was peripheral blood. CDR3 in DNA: TGCGCCAGCAGCGAGACTAGCGGGCCTTCCTACGAGCAGTACTTC. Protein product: CASSETSGPSYEQYF.